Presented here are 19 T cell receptor beta chains from one specimen sequenced in a study of T-cell reconstitution after alpha-beta-depleted transplantation in children. Unique molecular identifiers were used to barcode this TCRbeta library. TCRdb recomputed calls from the PCR reads with MiXCR, one row per CDR3 protein. In the table there are 450,000 to 600,000 distinct CDR3 sequences, around a third of which are singletons. The sample here was PBMCs from the stem cell graft donor, taken from the stem cell graft. All receptors come from a human donor who donated a stem cell graft to a child with aplastic anemia.

This clonotype has just a few counts. This chain links TRBV11-1 with TRBJ2-3, with 8 bases that match TRBD2. In germline, CDR1 is SGHAT, CDR2 FQDESV (reference sequence). This CDR3 spans 19 amino acids. V dropped 5 bases and J dropped 6; count of bases not matched to a gene: 22. CDR3 sequence (DNA): TGTGCCAGCAGCGCAAGAGGAGCTAGCGGGTCTCACTCCCCCGATACGCAGTATTTT. Translating gives CASSARGASGSHSPDTQYF. Full variable domain (remainder filled in from reference TRBV11-1 and TRBJ2-3): EAEVAQSPRYKITEKSQAVAFWCDPISGHATLYWYRQILGQGPELLVQFQDESVVDDSQLPKDRFSAERLKGVDSTLKIQPAELGDSAMYLCASSARGASGSHSPDTQYFGPGTRLTVL.

V gene TRBV21-1 combines with J gene TRBJ2-7; the table's D call, TRBD2, has no DNA check behind it. TRBV21-1 is designated a pseudogene. This CDR3 comprises 17 residues. CDR3 region: CASSNLHSGRVVYEQYV. In DNA form, the CDR3 reads TGTGCCAGCAGCAATCTGCATAGCGGGAGAGTAGTCTACGAGCAGTACGTC.

This sequence joins TRBV12-3 or TRBV12-4 and TRBJ2-1; TRBD1 matches at 7 bases. V trimming: 5 bases; J trimming: 5 bases; junction bases outside the gene matches: 12. The CDR3 consists of 16 residues. The chain's CDR3 is CASSGQGQKQNNEQFF. Written as DNA, the CDR3 is TGTGCCAGCAGTGGGCAGGGACAGAAACAGAACAATGAGCAGTTCTTC.

This clonotype was picked up a small number of times. This sequence joins TRBV5-6 and TRBJ1-2; TRBD1 might be the D (6 bases). V shed 2 bases and J shed 5 bases, with 16 bases lying between them. The CDR3 is 15 residues long. Germline CDR1 is SGHDT and CDR2 is YYEEEE. CDR3 protein: CASSFYREDAYGYTF. CDR3 bases: TGTGCCAGCAGCTTTTACAGGGAGGATGCTTATGGCTACACCTTC. Based on the CDR3 plus reference TRBV5-6 and TRBJ1-2, the full variable domain is DAGVTQSPTHLIKTRGQQVTLRCSPKSGHDTVSWYQQALGQGPQFIFQYYEEEERQRGNFPDRFSGHQFPNYSSELNVNALLLGDSALYLCASSFYREDAYGYTFGSGTRLTVV.

In its sample, this clonotype was seen a few times. This chain connects TRBV5-8 to TRBJ1-5, with 7 bases identical to TRBD1. Trimming at V came to 2 bases and at J to 0 bases, leaving 5 bases not matched to a gene. The CDR3 length is 16 residues. Per the germline V gene, CDR1 is SGHTS and CDR2 is YDEGEE. CDR3: CASSLAGQYSNQPQHF. In DNA form, the CDR3 reads TGTGCCAGCAGCTTAGCGGGACAGTATAGCAATCAGCCCCAGCATTTT.

The chain combines TRBV20-1 with TRBJ2-7; 7 bases align to TRBD2. V dropped 5 bases and J dropped 5; count of bases not matched to a gene: 9. Germline assignment: CDR1 DFQATT and CDR2 SNEGSKA (reference sequence). The length of the CDR3 is 13 residues. CDR3 in amino acids: CSAVEGRGDEQYF. Written as DNA, the CDR3 is TGCAGTGCTGTGGAGGGCCGGGGGGACGAGCAGTACTTC.

The rearrangement uses TRBV10-3 and TRBJ1-5; D may be TRBD1 (5 bases). Trimming pared 10 bases from V and 5 bases from J, leaving 18 bases between. Germline V gene sequence: CDR1 ENHRY, CDR2 SYGVKD. The CDR3 totals 14 residues. CDR3 protein: CATKGTPHDQPQHF. CDR3 bases: TGTGCCACCAAAGGGACCCCTCACGATCAGCCCCAGCATTTT.

This clonotype has only one observation. This chain joins TRBV7-2 and TRBJ1-1; unclear D gene. The germline V and J ends were trimmed by 0 bases and 4 bases, with 6 bases remaining between them. This CDR3 has 13 residues. In germline, CDR1 is SGHTA, CDR2 FQGNSA. This chain's CDR3 is CASSLARTTEAFF. The CDR3, as DNA: TGTGCCAGCAGCTTAGCCCGTACCACTGAAGCTTTCTTT.

V and J are TRBV28 and TRBJ2-1, with TRBD2 matching over 7 bases. The germline gives CDR1 MDHEN, CDR2 SYDVKM. V gave up 6 bases and J gave up 3 bases; unmatched junction bases: 5. This CDR3 is built from 14 residues. Here the CDR3 reads CASRAGTNYNEQFF. Written as DNA, the CDR3 is TGTGCCAGCAGAGCCGGGACTAACTACAATGAGCAGTTCTTC.

This sequence joins TRBV7-3 and TRBJ2-7; 9 bases are shared with TRBD1. This CDR3 has 13 residues. The germline CDR1 and CDR2 sequences are SGHTA and FQGTGA. The V segment lost 5 bases and the J segment 3 bases; nucleotides outside the gene matches: 2. This CDR3 is CASSVGQGYEQYF. The CDR3 DNA follows: TGTGCCAGCAGCGTGGGACAGGGCTACGAGCAGTACTTC.

In its sample, this clonotype was seen a few times. V gene TRBV7-8 combines with J gene TRBJ2-2, with TRBD2 as a possible D gene (5 bases). V lost 3 bases, J lost 3 bases, and 14 bases lay in between. CDR1 and CDR2 (germline): SGHVS, FQNEAQ. There are 16 residues in the CDR3. The CDR3 is CASSFSLGVYTGELFF. CDR3 bases: TGTGCCAGCAGCTTCTCTCTCGGGGTTTACACCGGGGAGCTGTTTTTT.

This clonotype has more than one count but fewer than ten. V gene TRBV4-3 combines with J gene TRBJ2-1; maybe TRBD2 (6 bases). Trimming took off 0 bases at V and 0 bases at J, with 15 bases between the two ends. Germline CDR1 reads LGHNA; CDR2 reads YSLEER. CDR3 length: 18 amino acids. CDR3 nucleotides: TGCGCCAGCAGCCAAGACCCTACGGCTAGCGCCTCCTACAATGAGCAGTTCTTC. Translated: CASSQDPTASASYNEQFF.

The gene calls are TRBV27 and TRBJ1-4; D call uncertain. The V and J ends lost 3 bases and 0 bases respectively, with 8 bases between them. This CDR3 has 15 residues. Germline CDR1 and CDR2: MNHEY and SMNVEV (reference sequence). The CDR3 protein is CASSFRASTNEKLFF. The CDR3 DNA follows: TGTGCCAGCAGTTTCCGGGCTTCAACTAATGAAAAACTGTTTTTT.

There are a few counts of this clonotype. The chain carries TRBV29-1 and TRBJ2-2; possibly TRBD1 or TRBD2 for D (5 bases each). The CDR3 runs to 14 residues. The V gene lost 3 bases and the J gene lost 4 bases, with 12 bases spanning the gap. The V gene's germline CDR1 is SQVTM and CDR2 ANQGSEA. CDR3 in DNA: TGCAGCGTTGATCAGTCAGGGAGCACCGGGGAGCTGTTTTTT. Amino acids: CSVDQSGSTGELFF.

This chain joins TRBV4-3 and TRBJ2-7; TRBD1 agrees at 9 bases. The CDR3 has 15 residues. J lost 2 bases, V lost 4 bases, and 6 bases had no gene match. In germline, CDR1 is LGHNA, CDR2 YSLEER. The CDR3 spells CASSPRTGVPYEQYF. The DNA for the CDR3 is TGCGCCAGCAGCCCACGGACAGGGGTTCCCTACGAGCAGTACTTC.

In this sample, this clonotype turned up a few times. The gene calls are TRBV7-2 and TRBJ2-2; TRBD2 agrees at 7 bases. The germline V gene has CDR1 SGHTA and CDR2 FQGNSA. V gave up 4 bases and J gave up 4 bases; unmatched junction bases: 6. This CDR3 has 15 amino acids. The CDR3 here is CASSSGGSGTGELFF. The CDR3 region has the DNA TGTGCCAGCAGCTCGGGCGGGAGCGGCACCGGGGAGCTGTTTTTT.

V usage is TRBV11-2 and J usage is TRBJ1-1, with 11 bases matching TRBD1. V was clipped by 6 bases and J by 6 bases; unmatched bases: 18. This CDR3 contains 18 residues. Germline values: CDR1 SGHAT, CDR2 FQNNGV. The CDR3, as DNA: TGTGCCAGCAGACTCCGGGGGACAGGGGGAGTGGGGAGGGCTGAAGCTTTCTTT. It yields the protein CASRLRGTGGVGRAEAFF.

Only one count was recorded for this clonotype. The chain has TRBV28 and TRBJ2-7, with 11 bases identical to TRBD2. Looked up from germline, CDR1 is MDHEN and CDR2 is SYDVKM. V shed 2 bases and J 6 bases; nucleotides not matched to a gene: 6. The CDR3 consists of 15 residues. The CDR3 DNA sequence: TGTGCCAGCAGTTTAACTAGCGGGGGCCTCTTCGAGCAGTACTTC. Protein sequence: CASSLTSGGLFEQYF.

This clonotype was counted between two and nine times. The chain uses TRBV6-5 and TRBJ2-7, with 12 bases identical to TRBD2. The ends lost 5 bases at V and 2 bases at J; junction bases unmatched: 7. The length of the CDR3 is 16 residues. Germline CDR1 reads MNHEY; CDR2 reads SVGAGI. CDR3 region: CASSPGTSGSTYEQYF. CDR3 nucleotides: TGTGCCAGCAGTCCTGGGACTAGCGGGTCTACCTACGAGCAGTACTTC.